This note documents a single T cell receptor beta chain sequence. Antigen: not known. The germline CDR1 and CDR2 sequences are MNHEY and SMNVEV (reference sequence). V was clipped by 5 bases and J by 0 bases, with 13 bases between them. The length of the CDR3 is 15 residues. The sample comes from a study of cytomegalovirus exposure and HLA in healthy donors. Study-level background: A subsequent analysis stated that the 100 to 150 validation repertoires were run on the same platform as the roughly 700 first-cohort repertoires.

General study findings and limits: In vitro testing confirmed a few CMV-associated chains as specific for CMV antigens. The tendency of first-cohort TCR clusters to co-occur in the 90 to 150 validation repertoires was the finding of a later analysis.

Clones were sequenced by immunoSEQ multiplex PCR, and TCRdb holds only the in-frame ones, with some missing. The sample carries 86,000 or so clones, 90% to 96% recorded once. The sample taken for sequencing was PBMCs. The rearrangement joins TRBV27 to TRBJ1-1; a possible D gene is TRBD1 (6 bases). This sequence was found in a man between 18 and 29 years old in good health and CMV-seropositive. CDR3 amino acids: CASSPLTGLNTEAFF. The CDR3 DNA sequence: TGTGCCAGCAGTCCCCTCACAGGGTTGAACACTGAAGCTTTCTTT.